This T cell receptor beta chain was profiled in a study of identical twins. One entry per CDR3 protein, called by TCRdb with MiXCR from the 5' RACE reads. The sample has hundreds of thousands of distinct CDR3 sequences, less than 7% seen once. The CDR3 is made up of 17 amino acids. The germline CDR1 and CDR2 sequences are LGHNA and YNFKEQ. V was clipped by 0 bases and J by 6 bases, with 18 bases between them. This clonotype was found a few times. The gene calls are TRBV4-2 and TRBJ2-1; a weak D match, TRBD2 (6 bases). This TCR derives from a man aged 18-30 years in good health. Sequenced: naive T cells sorted from blood. For the CDR3, the DNA is TGTGCCAGCAGCCAAGATTACGGGAGAGGGCTTTTCAATGAGCAGTTCTTC. Its protein is CASSQDYGRGLFNEQFF.